This TCR beta chain derives from a study of T cells expressing NK-cell markers. Study details: In the group of eight sequenced donors, seven were HCMV-seropositive and one was seronegative. Findings of the study overall: Researchers report these clonotypes also headed the CD3+CD56-NKG2C+ fraction in a few donors.

TCRdb re-called the 5' RACE reads, yielding one record per CDR3 amino acid sequence without DNA. The sample totals about 370,000 distinct CDR3 sequences. The CDR3 has 14 residues. Germline-derived CDR1 and CDR2 are MNHEY and SMNVEV (reference sequence). As for this clonotype: No antigen is known for it.

The chain has TRBV27 and TRBJ2-1; TCRdb proposes TRBD2, but this gene call is untestable without DNA. This clonotype was sampled from a woman in her 50s in good health. The specimen sequenced was blood T cells: a sorted CD56 or NKG2C T cell subset, CD4+ or CD8+ T cells, or bulk PBMC T cells (not recorded which). The CDR3 here is CASSLGLGFNEQFF.